These T cell receptor beta chains were read from a single sample in a study of regulatory T cells in long-lasting Graves disease. TCRdb fed the multiplex PCR reads into MiXCR, producing one record per CDR3 protein. The sample consists of about 540,000 distinct CDR3 sequences, 13% of them appearing once. In addition, the sample was reused for a study of T cells in Graves' hyperthyroidism and ophthalmopathy.

Sequenced here: peripheral blood mononuclear cells (PBMCs), sampled at new diagnosis, from a patient treated with antithyroid drugs. The source is a young man with Graves disease. CDR3s include the opening cysteine and the closing phenylalanine or tryptophan. The D gene is left open where the match is weak. Rows give clone size only sometimes, using once, few, many, or a class for an expanded clone.

CDR3 length,D gene,J gene,clone size,V gene,CDR3 DNA,CDR3 protein
16,-,TRBJ1-1,many,TRBV20-1,TGCAGTGCTAAGGGAATGGGGGCCCTGGGAAGCACTGAAGCTTTCTTT,CSAKGMGALGSTEAFF
17,TRBD1,TRBJ1-6,few,TRBV15,TGTGCCACCAGCAGATCGACCGGGACAGGGGGCCAGTCACCCCCCCACTTT,CATSRSTGTGGQSPPHF
15,-,TRBJ1-5,many,TRBV6-1,TGTGCCAGCAGACGCAGGGTGACTGGCAATCAGCCCCAGCATTTT,CASRRRVTGNQPQHF
15,-,TRBJ1-3,-,TRBV15,TGTGCCACCAGCAGAGATAAAAGGATTGGAAACACCATATATTTT,CATSRDKRIGNTIYF
12,-,TRBJ2-1,-,TRBV5-1,TGCGCCAGCAGCTTGACCCTAGCGGAGCAGTTCTTC,CASSLTLAEQFF
12,-,TRBJ1-1,many,TRBV19,TGTGCCAGTAGTAGTGAATCTGTGGGAGCTTTCTTT,CASSSESVGAFF
12,-,TRBJ2-1,few,TRBV6-4,TGTGCCAGCAGTGACTCTCTACATGAGCAGTTCTTC,CASSDSLHEQFF
14,TRBD2,TRBJ2-5,many,TRBV12-3/TRBV12-4,TGTGCCAGCAGTTTAGCGCAGGGAGGGCAGACCCAGTACTTC,CASSLAQGGQTQYF
15,TRBD1,TRBJ2-5,many,TRBV20-1,TGCAGTGCTTTCGACAGGGACAGGAGGCAAGAGACCCAGTACTTC,CSAFDRDRRQETQYF
16,-,TRBJ1-4,many,TRBV6-5,TGTGCCAGCAGTTACGCCAAAACAGGGTTTAATGAAAAACTGTTTTTT,CASSYAKTGFNEKLFF
13,-,TRBJ2-7,few,TRBV20-1,TGCAGTGCTATATATCGGGGACCCTACGAGCAGTACTTC,CSAIYRGPYEQYF
16,TRBD2,TRBJ2-3,many,TRBV24-1,TGTGCCACCAGTGTCGCTCTAGCGGGAGCCAGGGGTACGCAGTATTTT,CATSVALAGARGTQYF
18,TRBD2,TRBJ2-1,few,TRBV7-8,TGTGCCAGCAGCTTAGCTTCTGTTAGCGGGTTCTCCTACAATGAGCAGTTCTTC,CASSLASVSGFSYNEQFF
16,-,TRBJ2-7,many,TRBV11-2,TGTGCCAGCAGCTTAAGATATACTGGGGATGCCTACGAGCAGTACTTC,CASSLRYTGDAYEQYF
16,-,TRBJ1-4,many,TRBV12-3/TRBV12-4,TGTGCCAGCAGTTTAGCGAAGGCGGTCGTGGGTGAAAAACTGTTTTTT,CASSLAKAVVGEKLFF
14,-,TRBJ2-7,many,TRBV12-5,TGTGCTAGTGGTTTGGTACCGTTCACCTACGAGCAGTACTTC,CASGLVPFTYEQYF
15,TRBD2,TRBJ2-7,-,TRBV15,TGTGCCACCAGTTTTGGACTAGCGGAGGGGAACGAGCAGTACTTC,CATSFGLAEGNEQYF
17,-,TRBJ2-3,few,TRBV11-2,TGTGCCAGCAGCTTGATCAGACCGAGACCTAGCACAGATACGCAGTATTTT,CASSLIRPRPSTDTQYF
15,-,TRBJ1-4,-,TRBV6-1,TGTGCCAGCAGAGCAGGGGCCCTAACTAATGAAAAACTGTTTTTT,CASRAGALTNEKLFF
14,-,TRBJ1-1,many,TRBV3-1,TGTGCCAGCAGCCAAGAGGGGCCGAACACTGAAGCTTTCTTT,CASSQEGPNTEAFF
14,-,TRBJ2-7,many,TRBV20-1,TGCAGTGCTAGCTCCAACGACAACTCCTACGAGCAGTACTTC,CSASSNDNSYEQYF
13,-,TRBJ1-1,many,TRBV2,TGTGCCAGCGGCGCAGGATGGTCCACTGAAGCTTTCTTT,CASGAGWSTEAFF
13,-,TRBJ2-5,-,TRBV20-1,TGCAGTTTCCAGACAGCGAGGGTGGAGACCCAGTACTTC,CSFQTARVETQYF
14,TRBD1,TRBJ1-6,many,TRBV20-1,TGCAGTGTCGAGACAGGGAGGGGTAATTCACCCCTCCACTTT,CSVETGRGNSPLHF
16,TRBD2,TRBJ2-5,many,TRBV24-1,TGTGCCACCAGTGATTGGGCTAGCGGGAGTCAAGAGACCCAGTACTTC,CATSDWASGSQETQYF
14,TRBD1,TRBJ2-7,-,TRBV24-1,TGTGCCACCAGTGACCCTGGACAGGGAGACGAGCAGTACTTC,CATSDPGQGDEQYF
15,TRBD1,TRBJ2-5,few,TRBV5-1,TGCGCCAGCAGCTTGGAGGGACAGGGAGGAGAGACCCAGTACTTC,CASSLEGQGGETQYF
12,-,TRBJ2-5,few,TRBV20-1,TGCAGTAGGGGGCGGACTATGGAGACCCAGTACTTC,CSRGRTMETQYF
13,-,TRBJ2-1,many,TRBV29-1,TGCAGCGTTCCAGATCCCTCCTACAATGAGCAGTTCTTC,CSVPDPSYNEQFF
12,-,TRBJ1-2,many,TRBV30,TGTGCCTGCCTACAGGGTCCCTATGGCTACACCTTC,CACLQGPYGYTF
15,-,TRBJ1-4,-,TRBV20-1,TGCAGTGCTAGAACGCCGGGACAAGTTAATGAAAAACTGTTTTTT,CSARTPGQVNEKLFF
15,-,TRBJ1-5,many,TRBV24-1,TGTGCCACCAGTGATGCCAGCAACCCTAATCAGCCCCAGCATTTT,CATSDASNPNQPQHF
14,-,TRBJ2-1,many,TRBV30,TGTGCCTGGAGTATGGCTAGCCTGTACAATGAGCAGTTCTTC,CAWSMASLYNEQFF
13,TRBD2,TRBJ2-3,few,TRBV29-1,TGCAGCGTTGATAGCGGGATGACAGATACGCAGTATTTT,CSVDSGMTDTQYF
16,-,TRBJ2-1,medium-sized,TRBV20-1,TGCAGTGCTAGAATGGTGGGAACTACCGTTTACAATGAGCAGTTCTTC,CSARMVGTTVYNEQFF
16,-,TRBJ1-2,many,TRBV19,TGTGCCAGTAGTACCCGACAGCCGTTTGATGACTATGGCTACACCTTC,CASSTRQPFDDYGYTF
17,-,TRBJ1-3,few,TRBV5-1,TGCGCCAGCAGCTTGGGGCAGGGCCGAGCCTCTGGAAACACCATATATTTT,CASSLGQGRASGNTIYF
14,-,TRBJ2-3,many,TRBV5-1,TGCGCCAGCGGCCCGGGACTCCCGGCAGATACGCAGTATTTT,CASGPGLPADTQYF
13,TRBD1,TRBJ1-1,many,TRBV18,TGTGCCAGCTCACCAGGACAGGGCACTGAAGCTTTCTTT,CASSPGQGTEAFF
14,-,TRBJ1-5,many,TRBV25-1,TGTGCCAGCAGTGCCATCGGGGCTAATCAGCCCCAGCATTTT,CASSAIGANQPQHF